A selection of T cell receptor beta chains follows, all from one sample in a study of blood T cell repertoires in COVID-19. Sequencing was performed with immunoSEQ multiplex PCR; in TCRdb, only in-frame clones are kept and a portion is missing. The table lists roughly 140,000 clones, under 85% of them singletons. The sequenced sample was peripheral blood. All receptors derive from a man aged 50 or older with active or convalescent COVID-19. The CDR3 runs from the conserved cysteine through the conserved F or W.

cdr3_aa v_call
CASSYLRDRGPTEAFF TRBV10-1
CASSSYGTGDEKLFF TRBV7-2
CSVWGGNTEAFF TRBV29-1
CASTGGGALYGYTF TRBV7-9
CASSPTGTSGADTQYF TRBV7-2
CASSGQMNTEAFF TRBV12-3/TRBV12-4
CSAGQGYGYTF TRBV29-1
CASSLTTLAGATNTGELFF TRBV7-3
CSVVQVPPNTEAFF TRBV29-1
CAISPLDRMGYEQYF TRBV10-3
CASSPMGGSGEQFF TRBV7-3